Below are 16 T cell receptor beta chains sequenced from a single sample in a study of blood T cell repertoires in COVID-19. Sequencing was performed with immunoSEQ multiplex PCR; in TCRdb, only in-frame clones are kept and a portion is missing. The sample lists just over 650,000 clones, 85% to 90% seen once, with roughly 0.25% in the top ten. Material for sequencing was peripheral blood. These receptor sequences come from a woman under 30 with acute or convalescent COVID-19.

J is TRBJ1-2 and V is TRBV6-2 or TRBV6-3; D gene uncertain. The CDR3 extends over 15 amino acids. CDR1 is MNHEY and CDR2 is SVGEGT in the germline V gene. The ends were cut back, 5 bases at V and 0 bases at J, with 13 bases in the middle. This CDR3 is CASSTVPGSNYGYTF. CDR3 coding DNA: TGTGCCAGCAGTACCGTCCCGGGTTCTAACTATGGCTACACCTTC.

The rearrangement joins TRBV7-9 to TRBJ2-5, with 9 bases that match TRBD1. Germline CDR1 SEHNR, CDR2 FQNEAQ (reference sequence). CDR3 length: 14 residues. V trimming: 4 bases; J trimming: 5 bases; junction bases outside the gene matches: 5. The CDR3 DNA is TGTGCCAGCAGCTACGGGACAGGGAGGGAGACCCAGTACTTC. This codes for CASSYGTGRETQYF.

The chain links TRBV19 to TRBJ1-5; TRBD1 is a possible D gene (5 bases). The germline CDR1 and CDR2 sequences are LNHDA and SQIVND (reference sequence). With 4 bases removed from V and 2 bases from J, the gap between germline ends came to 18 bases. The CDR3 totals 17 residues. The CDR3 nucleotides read TGTGCCAGTAGTACTTCCGGGACCGGGGGAGGCAATCAGCCCCAGCATTTT. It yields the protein CASSTSGTGGGNQPQHF.

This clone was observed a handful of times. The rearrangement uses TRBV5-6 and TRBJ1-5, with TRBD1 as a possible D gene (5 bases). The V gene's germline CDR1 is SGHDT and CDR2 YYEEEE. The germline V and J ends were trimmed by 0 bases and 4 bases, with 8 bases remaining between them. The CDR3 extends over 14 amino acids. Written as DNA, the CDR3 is TGTGCCAGCAGCTTGGGCGGGGGAAATCAGCCCCAGCATTTT. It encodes CASSLGGGNQPQHF.

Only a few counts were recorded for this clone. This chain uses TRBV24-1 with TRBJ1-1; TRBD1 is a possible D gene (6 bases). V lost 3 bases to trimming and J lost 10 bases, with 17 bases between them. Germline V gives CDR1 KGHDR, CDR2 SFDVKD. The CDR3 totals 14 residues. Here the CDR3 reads CATSDLQGWVGAFF. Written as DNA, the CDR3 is TGTGCCACCAGTGATCTTCAGGGGTGGGTCGGAGCTTTCTTT.

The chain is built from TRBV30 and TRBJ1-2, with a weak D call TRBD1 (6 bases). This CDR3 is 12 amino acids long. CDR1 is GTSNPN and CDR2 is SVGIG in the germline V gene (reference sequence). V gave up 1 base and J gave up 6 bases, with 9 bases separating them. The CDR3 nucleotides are TGTGCCTGGAGTGCCCCAGGGGATGGCTACACCTTC. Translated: CAWSAPGDGYTF.

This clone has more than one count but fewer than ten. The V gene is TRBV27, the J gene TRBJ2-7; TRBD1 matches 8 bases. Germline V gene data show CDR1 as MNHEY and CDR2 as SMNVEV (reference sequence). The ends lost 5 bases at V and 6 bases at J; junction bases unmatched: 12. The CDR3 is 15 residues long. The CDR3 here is CASSRGQGVWSEQYF. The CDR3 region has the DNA TGTGCCAGCAGTCGCGGACAGGGTGTTTGGAGCGAGCAGTACTTC.

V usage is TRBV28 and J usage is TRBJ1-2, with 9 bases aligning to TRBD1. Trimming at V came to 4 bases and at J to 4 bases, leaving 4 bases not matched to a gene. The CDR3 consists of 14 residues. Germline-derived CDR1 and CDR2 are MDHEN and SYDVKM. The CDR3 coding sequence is TGTGCCAGCAGTTCCGGGACAGGGCCCTATGGCTACACCTTC. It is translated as CASSSGTGPYGYTF.

CDR3 sequence: CASGFEGSYNEQFF. The DNA of the CDR3 is TGTGCTAGTGGTTTCGAGGGATCATACAATGAGCAGTTCTTC. This chain uses TRBV12-5 with TRBJ2-1, with D perhaps matching TRBD2 (5 bases). This CDR3 is built from 14 residues. Trimming left V 3 bases short and J 4 bases short, with 10 bases between. Germline CDR1 is LGHNT and CDR2 is FRNRAP.

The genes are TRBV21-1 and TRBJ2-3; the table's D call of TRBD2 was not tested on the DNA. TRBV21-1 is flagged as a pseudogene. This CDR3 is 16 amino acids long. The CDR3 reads CASSHGLADCTDTQYF. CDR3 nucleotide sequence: TGTGCCAGCAGCCACGGACTAGCTGACTGCACAGATACGCAGTATTTT.

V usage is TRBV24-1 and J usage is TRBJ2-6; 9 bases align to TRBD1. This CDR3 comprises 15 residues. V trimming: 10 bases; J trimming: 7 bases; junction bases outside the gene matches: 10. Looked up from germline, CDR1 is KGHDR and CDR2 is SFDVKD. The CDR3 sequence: CATASGTGRANVLTF. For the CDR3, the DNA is TGTGCCACAGCCTCCGGGACAGGGAGAGCCAACGTCCTGACTTTC.

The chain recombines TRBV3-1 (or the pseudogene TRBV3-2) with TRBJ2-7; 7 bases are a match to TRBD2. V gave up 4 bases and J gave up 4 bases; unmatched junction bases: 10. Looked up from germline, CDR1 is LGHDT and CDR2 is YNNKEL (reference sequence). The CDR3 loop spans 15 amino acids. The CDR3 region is CASSRGGRFSYEQYF. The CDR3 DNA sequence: TGTGCCAGCAGCCGGGGAGGGAGGTTTAGTTACGAGCAGTACTTC.

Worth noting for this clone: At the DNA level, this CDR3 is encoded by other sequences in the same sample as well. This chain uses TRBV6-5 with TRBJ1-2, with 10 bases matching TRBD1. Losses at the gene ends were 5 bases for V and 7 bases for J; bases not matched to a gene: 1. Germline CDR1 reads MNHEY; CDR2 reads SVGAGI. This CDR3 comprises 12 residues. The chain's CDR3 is CASSRQGAGYTF. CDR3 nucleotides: TGTGCCAGCAGTCGACAGGGGGCTGGCTACACCTTC.

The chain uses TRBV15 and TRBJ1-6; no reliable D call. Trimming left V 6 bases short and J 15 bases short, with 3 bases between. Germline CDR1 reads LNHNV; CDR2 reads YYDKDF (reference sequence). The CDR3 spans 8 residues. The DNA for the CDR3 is TGTGCCACCAGTCTCCTCCACTTT. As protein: CATSLLHF.

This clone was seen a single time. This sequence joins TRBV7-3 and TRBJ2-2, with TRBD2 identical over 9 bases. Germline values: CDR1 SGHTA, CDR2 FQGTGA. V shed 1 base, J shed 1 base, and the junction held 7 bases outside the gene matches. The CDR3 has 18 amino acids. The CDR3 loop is CASSLRSLAGKNTGELFF. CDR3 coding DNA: TGTGCCAGCAGCTTAAGGAGCCTAGCGGGGAAGAACACCGGGGAGCTGTTTTTT.

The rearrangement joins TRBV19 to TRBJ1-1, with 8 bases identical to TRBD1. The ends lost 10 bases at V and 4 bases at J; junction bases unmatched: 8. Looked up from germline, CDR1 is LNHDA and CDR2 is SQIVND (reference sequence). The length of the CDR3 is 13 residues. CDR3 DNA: TGTGCCATAAGGAGGACAGGGAGCACTGAAGCTTTCTTT. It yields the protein CAIRRTGSTEAFF.